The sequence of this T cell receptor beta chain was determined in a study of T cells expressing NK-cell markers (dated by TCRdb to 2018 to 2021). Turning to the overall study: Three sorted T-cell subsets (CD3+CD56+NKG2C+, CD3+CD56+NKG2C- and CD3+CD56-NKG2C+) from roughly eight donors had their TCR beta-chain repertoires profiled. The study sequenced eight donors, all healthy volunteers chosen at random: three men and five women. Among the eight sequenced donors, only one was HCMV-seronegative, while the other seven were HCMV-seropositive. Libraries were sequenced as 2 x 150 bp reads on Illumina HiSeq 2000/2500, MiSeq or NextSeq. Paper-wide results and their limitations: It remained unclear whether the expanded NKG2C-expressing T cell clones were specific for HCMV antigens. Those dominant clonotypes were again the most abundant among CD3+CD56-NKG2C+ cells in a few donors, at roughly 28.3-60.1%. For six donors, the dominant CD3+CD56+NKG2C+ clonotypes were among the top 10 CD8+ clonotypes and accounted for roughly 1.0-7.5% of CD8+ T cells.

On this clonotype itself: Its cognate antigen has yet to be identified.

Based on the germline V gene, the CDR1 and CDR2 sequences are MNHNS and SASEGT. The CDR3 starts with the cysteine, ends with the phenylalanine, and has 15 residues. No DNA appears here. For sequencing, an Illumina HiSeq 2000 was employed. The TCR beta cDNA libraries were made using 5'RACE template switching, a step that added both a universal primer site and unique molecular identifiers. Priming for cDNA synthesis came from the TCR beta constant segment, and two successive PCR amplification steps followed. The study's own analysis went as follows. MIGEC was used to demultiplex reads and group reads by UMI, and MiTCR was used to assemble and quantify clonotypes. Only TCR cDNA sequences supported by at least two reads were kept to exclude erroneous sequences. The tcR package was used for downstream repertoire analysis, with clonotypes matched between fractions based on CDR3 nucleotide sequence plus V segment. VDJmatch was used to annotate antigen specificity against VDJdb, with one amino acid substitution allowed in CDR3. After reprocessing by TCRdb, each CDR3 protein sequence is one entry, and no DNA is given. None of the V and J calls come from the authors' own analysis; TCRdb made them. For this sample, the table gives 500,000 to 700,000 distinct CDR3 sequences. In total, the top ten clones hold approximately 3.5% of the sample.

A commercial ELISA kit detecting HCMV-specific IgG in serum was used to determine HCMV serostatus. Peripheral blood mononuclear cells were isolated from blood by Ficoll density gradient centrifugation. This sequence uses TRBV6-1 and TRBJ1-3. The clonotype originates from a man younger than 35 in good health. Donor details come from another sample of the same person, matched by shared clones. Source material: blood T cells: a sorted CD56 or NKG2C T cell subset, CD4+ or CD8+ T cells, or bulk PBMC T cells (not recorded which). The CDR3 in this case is CASGPPLVDGNTIYF.